This TCR beta chain appears in the sequencing data of a study of T cell changes during pregnancy in multiple sclerosis. Method: immunoSEQ multiplex PCR; TCRdb's copy keeps in-frame clones and lacks some. There are fewer than 15,000 clones in the sample; 88% occur only once, and 8% to 9% lies in the top ten. Germline-derived CDR1 and CDR2 are SGHTS and YDEGEE. V dropped 3 bases and J dropped 2 bases, with 15 bases sitting between them. This CDR3 has 15 residues. This chain joins TRBV5-8 and TRBJ2-7, with TRBD1 as a possible D gene (5 bases). The TCR comes from a female donor with multiple sclerosis, enrolled in a pregnancy study. Sample: CD8+ T cells from peripheral blood mononuclear cells, taken in the first trimester of pregnancy. The CDR3 protein is CASSSPREFAYEQYF. CDR3 DNA: TGTGCCAGCAGCTCCCCCAGGGAATTCGCCTACGAGCAGTACTTC.